The clone carrying this T cell receptor beta chain was picked up many times. Original processing methods: Nucleated cell counts were estimated from reference gene primer amplification. Using immunoSEQ multiplex PCR, the repertoire was profiled, and TCRdb retains in-frame clones only, with some absent. V, J and clone size are taken as reported in that table, and D and trimming were inferred from the DNA itself. The repertoire holds approximately 230,000 clones, with 75% to 90% as singletons. The data belong to a study of blood T cell repertoires in COVID-19. Study summary: Donors in the United States, Italy and Spain gave samples during acute or convalescent COVID-19. PBMCs, B-cell-depleted T cells, or T cells were the source of the cDNA or gDNA that made up the material.

This CDR3 has 13 residues. Per germline, CDR1 KGHDR and CDR2 SFDVKD. V was clipped by 12 bases and J by 5 bases; unmatched bases: 10. The sequenced sample consisted of peripheral blood. The origin of this receptor is a man aged 30-40 years who had recovered from COVID-19. The chain uses TRBV24-1 and TRBJ2-5; 8 nucleotides line up with TRBD2. The chain's CDR3 is CAAPAGGGETQYF. CDR3 in DNA: TGTGCCGCCCCGGCGGGGGGTGGGGAGACCCAGTACTTC.